A selection of T cell receptor beta chains follows, all from one sample in a study of OX40 agonist ivuxolimab in advanced cancers. This table comes from immunoSEQ multiplex PCR, and its TCRdb copy is limited to in-frame clones, with some not included. The sample holds about 69,000 clones; roughly 90% are singletons and the top ten take under 3.5%. Source: CD4+ or CD8+ T cells sorted from blood, taken in a trial of the OX40 agonist ivuxolimab. These receptors came from an adult with an advanced solid tumor such as melanoma, head and neck, liver or kidney cancer. Both conserved end residues are part of each CDR3. D genes are given only for firm matches. Clone size is given for some rows only: seen once, a few or many times, or a class if the clone is expanded.

>TRBJ2-4|NA|14|TRBV5-5|TRBD1
CASSWDRDANIQYF
TGTGCCAGCAGCTGGGACAGGGATGCAAACATTCAGTACTTC
>TRBJ2-3|NA|15|TRBV5-1|TRBD2
CASSLDPGGTDTQYF
TGCGCCAGCAGCTTGGATCCGGGGGGAACAGATACGCAGTATTTT
>TRBJ2-2|NA|15|TRBV11-3|NA
CASSPTGWDLGELFF
TGTGCCAGCAGCCCCACAGGGTGGGACCTCGGGGAGCTGTTTTTT
>TRBJ1-1|NA|16|TRBV19|NA
CASSDMGAGKNTEAFF
TGTGCCAGTAGTGATATGGGCGCAGGAAAGAACACTGAAGCTTTCTTT
>TRBJ1-1|NA|14|TRBV18|TRBD1
CASSLDRDNTEAFF
TGTGCCAGCTCATTGGACAGGGACAACACTGAAGCTTTCTTT
>TRBJ2-5|NA|18|TRBV7-8|TRBD2
CASSSHRGLAGHQETQYF
TGTGCCAGCAGCTCCCACCGCGGACTAGCGGGACACCAAGAGACCCAGTACTTC
>TRBJ2-3|NA|14|TRBV5-1|NA
CASTSGSGTDTQYF
TGCGCCAGCACTTCCGGGAGTGGCACAGATACGCAGTATTTT
>TRBJ2-1|NA|14|TRBV7-6|NA
CASSLGVPPNEQFF
TGTGCCAGCAGCTTAGGCGTTCCTCCCAATGAGCAGTTCTTC
>TRBJ2-5|NA|14|TRBV28|TRBD2
CASSFAGADETQYF
TGTGCCAGCAGTTTTGCGGGAGCGGACGAGACCCAGTACTTC
>TRBJ1-1|NA|16|TRBV28|NA
CASSPTADTMNTEAFF
TGTGCCAGCAGTCCAACTGCCGATACGATGAACACTGAAGCTTTCTTT
>TRBJ2-2|NA|20|TRBV27|TRBD2
CASSLSVHGGGGAGGGELFF
TGTGCCAGCAGTTTATCTGTCCATGGTGGCGGGGGGGCCGGGGGCGGGGAGCTGTTTTTT
>TRBJ2-7|NA|14|TRBV4-3|NA
CASSQLDTPYEQYF
TGCGCCAGCAGCCAATTGGATACCCCCTACGAGCAGTACTTC
>TRBJ1-1|NA|15|TRBV28|TRBD1
CASSLGQGFRTEAFF
TGTGCCAGCAGCCTGGGACAGGGGTTTAGAACTGAAGCTTTCTTT
>TRBJ2-1|NA|12|TRBV28|NA
CASSLSLGEQFF
TGTGCCAGCAGTTTGTCCCTAGGAGAGCAGTTCTTC
>TRBJ1-2|NA|15|TRBV29-1|NA
CSVEDSGPSNYGYTF
TGCAGCGTTGAAGATTCCGGGCCTTCTAACTATGGCTACACCTTC
>TRBJ2-2|NA|15|TRBV5-6|TRBD1
CASSLSGGDTGELFF
TGTGCCAGCAGCTTATCAGGGGGCGACACCGGGGAGCTGTTTTTT
>TRBJ1-1|NA|12|TRBV27|NA
CASSLRGGEAFF
TGTGCCAGCAGTTTAAGGGGGGGAGAAGCTTTCTTT
>TRBJ2-3|NA|15|TRBV7-9|TRBD2
CASSRRTSETDTQYF
TGTGCCAGCAGCCGCCGGACTAGTGAAACAGATACGCAGTATTTT
>TRBJ1-2|NA|15|TRBV5-1|TRBD1
CASSTTGGDNYGYTF
TGCGCCAGCAGCACGACAGGGGGCGATAACTATGGCTACACCTTC
>TRBJ1-6|NA|15|TRBV7-9|NA
CASSLGGIGDSPLHF
TGTGCCAGCAGCTTAGGGGGAATCGGTGATTCACCCCTCCACTTT
>TRBJ2-3|NA|12|TRBV19|NA
CATSQGGDTQYF
TGTGCCACCTCTCAGGGAGGAGATACGCAGTATTTT
>TRBJ1-2|NA|13|TRBV5-1|NA
CASSLGDLYGYTF
TGCGCCAGCAGCTTGGGGGACCTCTATGGCTACACCTTC
>TRBJ2-5|once|16|TRBV10-3|TRBD1
CAIREPGTGNRETQYF
TGTGCCATCAGAGAACCCGGGACAGGGAATAGGGAGACCCAGTACTTC
>TRBJ2-7|NA|15|TRBV6-6|TRBD1
CASRESGTGPYEQYF
TGTGCCAGCAGGGAATCAGGGACAGGGCCCTACGAGCAGTACTTC
>TRBJ2-5|NA|14|TRBV5-4|TRBD2
CASSLSGRDETQYF
TGTGCCAGCAGCTTGTCCGGGAGGGATGAGACCCAGTACTTC
>TRBJ2-2|NA|16|TRBV6-5|TRBD1
CASSYSMHRGTGELFF
TGTGCCAGCAGTTACTCGATGCACAGGGGTACCGGGGAGCTGTTTTTT
>TRBJ1-1|NA|13|TRBV10-2|TRBD1
CASTGGRGTEAFF
TGCGCCAGCACAGGGGGGCGGGGGACTGAAGCTTTCTTT
>TRBJ1-5|NA|15|TRBV18|NA
CASSLLEGGMQPQHF
TGTGCCAGCTCCCTCCTTGAGGGGGGGATGCAGCCCCAGCATTTT